This TCR beta chain was captured by sequencing in a study of PD-1 blockade in classical Hodgkin lymphoma. Study conclusions and caveats: Newly diagnosed patients reportedly had lower baseline TCR diversity than healthy donors. Complete responders' baseline diversity resembled that of newly diagnosed patients. CD4+ but not CD8+ TCR diversity rose significantly by C4D1. Patients starting nivolumab less than 1 year after ASCT had lower diversity and were excluded from later analyses.

Every single patient, without exception, relapsed after autologous stem cell transplantation, and brentuximab vedotin exposure varied. TCRdb keeps only in-frame clones here, not all; method: immunoSEQ multiplex PCR. The sample records 90,000 to 120,000 clones, 80% to 90% being singletons. Notes on this clone: Antigen specificity is unknown.

CDR3 size: 15 residues. The germline V and J ends were trimmed by 0 bases and 1 base, with 9 bases remaining between them. Per germline, CDR1 MGHRA and CDR2 YSYEKL. The source material was peripheral blood mononuclear cells (PBMCs), sampled before the second cycle of nivolumab. The source of this sequence is a human donor with classical Hodgkin lymphoma. This chain links TRBV4-1 with TRBJ1-1; no reliable D call. As DNA, the CDR3 is TGCGCCAGCAGCCAAGATATGGCGGAGAACACTGAAGCTTTCTTT. Encoded protein: CASSQDMAENTEAFF.